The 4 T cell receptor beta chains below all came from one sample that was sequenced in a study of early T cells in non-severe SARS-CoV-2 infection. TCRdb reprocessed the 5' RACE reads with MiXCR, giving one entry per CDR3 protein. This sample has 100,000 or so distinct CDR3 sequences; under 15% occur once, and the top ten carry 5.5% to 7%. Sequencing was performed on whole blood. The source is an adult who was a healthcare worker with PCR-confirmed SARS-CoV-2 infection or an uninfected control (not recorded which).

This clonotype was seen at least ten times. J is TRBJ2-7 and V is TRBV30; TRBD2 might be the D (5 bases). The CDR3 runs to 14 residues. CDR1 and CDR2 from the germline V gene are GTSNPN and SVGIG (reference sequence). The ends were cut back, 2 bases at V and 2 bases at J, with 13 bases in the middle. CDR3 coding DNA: TGTGCCTGGAGTTCGGGATCCCCCCCCTACGAGCAGTACTTC. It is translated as CAWSSGSPPYEQYF.

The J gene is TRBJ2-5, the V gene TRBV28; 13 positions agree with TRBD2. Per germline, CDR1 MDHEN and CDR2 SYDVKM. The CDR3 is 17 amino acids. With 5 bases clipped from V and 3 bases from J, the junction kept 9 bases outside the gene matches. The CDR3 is CASSLGLAGFYKETQYF. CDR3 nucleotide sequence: TGTGCCAGCAGTCTGGGACTAGCGGGATTCTACAAAGAGACCCAGTACTTC.

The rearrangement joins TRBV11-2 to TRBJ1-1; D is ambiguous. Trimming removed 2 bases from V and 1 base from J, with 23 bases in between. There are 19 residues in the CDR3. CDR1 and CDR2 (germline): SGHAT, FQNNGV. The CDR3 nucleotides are TGTGCCAGCAGCTTATATGGCATTGTTCTTAATTTAAGGAACACTGAAGCTTTCTTT. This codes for CASSLYGIVLNLRNTEAFF.

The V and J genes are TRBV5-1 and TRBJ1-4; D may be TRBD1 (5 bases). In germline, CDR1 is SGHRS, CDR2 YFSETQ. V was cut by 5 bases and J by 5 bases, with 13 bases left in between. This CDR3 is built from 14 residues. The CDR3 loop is CASRTTGRNEKLFF. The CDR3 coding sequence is TGCGCCAGCAGAACCACGGGACGCAATGAAAAACTGTTTTTT.